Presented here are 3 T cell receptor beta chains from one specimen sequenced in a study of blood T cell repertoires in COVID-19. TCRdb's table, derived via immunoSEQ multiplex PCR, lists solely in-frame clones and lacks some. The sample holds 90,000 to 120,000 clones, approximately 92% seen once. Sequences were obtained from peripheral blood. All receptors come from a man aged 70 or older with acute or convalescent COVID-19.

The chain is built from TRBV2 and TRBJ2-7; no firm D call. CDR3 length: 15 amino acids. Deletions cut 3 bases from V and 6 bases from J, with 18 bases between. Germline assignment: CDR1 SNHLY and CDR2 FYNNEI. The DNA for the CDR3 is TGTGCCAGCAGTGAGGGTGCACTAAACCCCAGCGAGCAGTACTTC. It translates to CASSEGALNPSEQYF.

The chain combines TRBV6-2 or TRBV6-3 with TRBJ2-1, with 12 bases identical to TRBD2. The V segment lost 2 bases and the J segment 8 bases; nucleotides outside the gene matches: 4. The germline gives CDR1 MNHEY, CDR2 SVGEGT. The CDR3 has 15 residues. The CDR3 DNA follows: TGTGCCAGCAGTTACCTGACTAGCGGGAGCCATGAGCAGTTCTTC. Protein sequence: CASSYLTSGSHEQFF.

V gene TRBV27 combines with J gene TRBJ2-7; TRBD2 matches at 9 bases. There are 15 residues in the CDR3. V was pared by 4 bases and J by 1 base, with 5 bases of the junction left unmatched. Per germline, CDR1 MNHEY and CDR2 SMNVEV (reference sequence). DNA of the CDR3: TGTGCCAGCAGTTCCAAAGCGGGAGGATCCTACGAGCAGTACTTC. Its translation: CASSSKAGGSYEQYF.